The entry that follows covers one T cell receptor beta chain sequence. Antigen: not known. Donors were drawn from the roughly 110-subject validation cohort, separate from the approximately 640-subject first cohort. This entry belongs to a study of cytomegalovirus exposure and HLA in healthy donors. For the study at large: It was reported in a later analysis that the 120 or so validation repertoires used the same platform as the roughly 640 first-cohort repertoires. Study findings and constraints: As was reported, the classifier diagnosed cytomegalovirus status with high specificity and sensitivity. Cytomegalovirus association was assigned to more than 150 TCR beta chains.

V lost 4 bases, J lost 3 bases, and 9 bases lay in between. This CDR3 is built from 13 residues. Germline V lookup: CDR1 SNHLY, CDR2 FYNNEI. Sequencing used immunoSEQ multiplex PCR; TCRdb keeps in-frame clones, though not all of them. The sample yields over 65,000 clones, roughly 94% seen once. The chain recombines TRBV2 with TRBJ2-5; D may be TRBD1 (6 bases). Source material: PBMCs. The TCR was taken from a woman in her late teens or twenties in good health and CMV-seropositive. The CDR3 is CASSGGLKETQYF. The CDR3 DNA follows: TGTGCCAGCAGTGGGGGGCTAAAAGAGACCCAGTACTTC.